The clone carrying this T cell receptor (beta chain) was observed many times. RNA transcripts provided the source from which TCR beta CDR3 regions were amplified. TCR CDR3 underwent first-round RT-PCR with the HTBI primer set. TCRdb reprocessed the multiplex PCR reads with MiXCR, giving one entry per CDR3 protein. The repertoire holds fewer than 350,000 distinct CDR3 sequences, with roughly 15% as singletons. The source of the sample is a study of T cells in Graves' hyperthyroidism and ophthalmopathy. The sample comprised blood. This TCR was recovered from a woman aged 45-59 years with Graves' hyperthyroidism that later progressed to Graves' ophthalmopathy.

The CDR3 DNA reads as TGTGCCAGCACCCTAGGGACAGCGGACACTGAAGCTTTCTTT. It yields the protein CASTLGTADTEAFF. This chain connects TRBV5-4 to TRBJ1-1, with 7 positions matching TRBD1. V lost 6 bases, J lost 3 bases, and 8 bases stayed unmatched. Germline V lookup: CDR1 SGHNT, CDR2 YYREEE (reference sequence). The CDR3 runs to 14 residues.